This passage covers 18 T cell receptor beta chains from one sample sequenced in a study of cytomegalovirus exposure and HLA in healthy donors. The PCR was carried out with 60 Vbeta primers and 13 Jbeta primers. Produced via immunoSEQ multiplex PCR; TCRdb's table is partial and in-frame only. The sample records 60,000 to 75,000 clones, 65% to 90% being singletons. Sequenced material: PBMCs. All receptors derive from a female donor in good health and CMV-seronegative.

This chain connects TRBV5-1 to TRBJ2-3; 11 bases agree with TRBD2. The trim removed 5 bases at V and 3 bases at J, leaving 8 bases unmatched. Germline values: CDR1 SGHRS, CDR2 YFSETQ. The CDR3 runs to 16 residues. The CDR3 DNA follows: TGCGCCAGCAGTGCAGGGACTAGCGGAATTACAGATACGCAGTATTTT. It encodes CASSAGTSGITDTQYF.

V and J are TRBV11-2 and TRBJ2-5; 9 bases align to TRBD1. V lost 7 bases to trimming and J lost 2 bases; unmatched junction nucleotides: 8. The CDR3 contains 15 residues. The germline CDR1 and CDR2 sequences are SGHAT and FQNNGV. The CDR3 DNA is TGTGCCAGCAACAACCTTGGGACAGGGCAAGAGACCCAGTACTTC. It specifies CASNNLGTGQETQYF.

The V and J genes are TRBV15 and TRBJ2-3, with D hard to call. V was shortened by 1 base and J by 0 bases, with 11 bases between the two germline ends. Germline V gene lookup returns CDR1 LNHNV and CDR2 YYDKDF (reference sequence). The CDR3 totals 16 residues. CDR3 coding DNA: TGTGCCACCAGCAGAGGCCCAGCGAGAAGCACAGATACGCAGTATTTT. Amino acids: CATSRGPARSTDTQYF.

CDR3 nucleotides: TGCGCCAGCAGCCCTAGCGGGTCTAGCACAGATACGCAGTATTTT. It specifies CASSPSGSSTDTQYF. The chain links TRBV5-1 to TRBJ2-3; 8 nucleotides agree with TRBD2. Germline lookup yields CDR1 SGHRS and CDR2 YFSETQ. V lost 4 bases to trimming and J lost 0 bases; unmatched junction nucleotides: 4. The CDR3 spans 15 residues.

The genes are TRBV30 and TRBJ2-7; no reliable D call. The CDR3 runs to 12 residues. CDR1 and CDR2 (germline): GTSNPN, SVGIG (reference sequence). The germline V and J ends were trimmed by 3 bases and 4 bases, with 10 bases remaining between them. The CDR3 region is CAWSLTRYEQYF. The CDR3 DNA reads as TGTGCCTGGAGCCTGACACGTTACGAGCAGTACTTC.

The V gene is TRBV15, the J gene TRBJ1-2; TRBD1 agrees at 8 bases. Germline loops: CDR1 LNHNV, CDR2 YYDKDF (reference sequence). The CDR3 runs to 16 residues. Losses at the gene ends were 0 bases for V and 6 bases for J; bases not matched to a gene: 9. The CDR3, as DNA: TGTGCCACCAGCAGAGAGGGGACAGGACAGGGCCATGGCTACACCTTC. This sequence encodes CATSREGTGQGHGYTF.

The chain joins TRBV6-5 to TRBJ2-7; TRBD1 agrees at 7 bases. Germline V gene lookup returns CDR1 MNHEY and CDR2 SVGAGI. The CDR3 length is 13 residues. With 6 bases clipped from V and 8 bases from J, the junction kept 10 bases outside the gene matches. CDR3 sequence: CASRPGQTHQQYF. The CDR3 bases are TGTGCCAGCAGGCCGGGACAGACGCACCAGCAGTACTTC.

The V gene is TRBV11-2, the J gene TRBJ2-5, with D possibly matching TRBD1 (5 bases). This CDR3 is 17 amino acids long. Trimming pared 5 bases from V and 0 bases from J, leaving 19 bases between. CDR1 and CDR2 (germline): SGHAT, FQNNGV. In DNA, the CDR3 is TGTGCCAGCAGCCCACCCGAGACAGTCTTGTACCAAGAGACCCAGTACTTC. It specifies CASSPPETVLYQETQYF.

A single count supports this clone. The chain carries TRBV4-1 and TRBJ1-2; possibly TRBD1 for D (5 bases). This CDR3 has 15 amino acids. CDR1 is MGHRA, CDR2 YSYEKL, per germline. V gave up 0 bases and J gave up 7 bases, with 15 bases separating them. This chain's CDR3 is CASSQEGAGITGYTF. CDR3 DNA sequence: TGCGCCAGCAGCCAAGAAGGGGCGGGAATTACTGGCTACACCTTC.

CDR3 sequence reads: CASSLRQGATETQYF. CDR3 DNA: TGCGCCAGCAGCTTGCGACAGGGGGCCACAGAGACCCAGTACTTC. The chain is built from TRBV5-1 and TRBJ2-5; 10 nucleotides agree with TRBD1. Per the germline V gene, CDR1 is SGHRS and CDR2 is YFSETQ. Unmatched junction bases numbered 4, after V lost 1 base and J lost 4 bases. The CDR3 is 15 amino acids.

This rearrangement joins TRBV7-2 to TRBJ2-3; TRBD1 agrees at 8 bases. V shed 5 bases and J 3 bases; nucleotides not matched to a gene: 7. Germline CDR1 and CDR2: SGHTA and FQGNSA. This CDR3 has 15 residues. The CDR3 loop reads CASSIRTGSTDTQYF. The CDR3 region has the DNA TGTGCCAGCAGCATCCGGACAGGGTCGACAGATACGCAGTATTTT.

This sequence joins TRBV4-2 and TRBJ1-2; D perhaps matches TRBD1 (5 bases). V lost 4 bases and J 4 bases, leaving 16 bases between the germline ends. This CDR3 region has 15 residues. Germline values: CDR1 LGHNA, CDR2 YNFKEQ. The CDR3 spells CASSPETANLYGYTF. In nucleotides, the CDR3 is TGTGCCAGCAGCCCAGAGACAGCAAACCTCTATGGCTACACCTTC.

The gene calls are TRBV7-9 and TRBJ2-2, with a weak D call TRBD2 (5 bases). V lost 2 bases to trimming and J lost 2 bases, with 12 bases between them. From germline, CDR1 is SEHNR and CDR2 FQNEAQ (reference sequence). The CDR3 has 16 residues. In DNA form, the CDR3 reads TGTGCCAGCAGCTTATACACGGGAACTAACACCGGGGAGCTGTTTTTT. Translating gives CASSLYTGTNTGELFF.

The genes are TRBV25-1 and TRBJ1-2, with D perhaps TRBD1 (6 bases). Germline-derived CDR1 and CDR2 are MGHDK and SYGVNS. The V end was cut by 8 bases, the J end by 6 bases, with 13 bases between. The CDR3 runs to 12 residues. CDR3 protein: CASYRDLDGYTF. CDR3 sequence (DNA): TGTGCCAGCTACAGGGATCTGGATGGCTACACCTTC.

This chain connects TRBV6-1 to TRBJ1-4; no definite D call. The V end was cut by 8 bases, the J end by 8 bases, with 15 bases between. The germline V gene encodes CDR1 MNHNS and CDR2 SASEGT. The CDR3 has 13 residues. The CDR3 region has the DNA TGTGCCAGCGGAGGCGGGTATGAGGAAAAACTGTTTTTT. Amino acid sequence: CASGGGYEEKLFF.

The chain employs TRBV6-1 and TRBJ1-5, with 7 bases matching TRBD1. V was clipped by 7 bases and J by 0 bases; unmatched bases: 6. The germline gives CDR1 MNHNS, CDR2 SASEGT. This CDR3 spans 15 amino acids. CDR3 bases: TGTGCCAGCACACGGGACAGCGGTAGCAATCAGCCCCAGCATTTT. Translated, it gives CASTRDSGSNQPQHF.

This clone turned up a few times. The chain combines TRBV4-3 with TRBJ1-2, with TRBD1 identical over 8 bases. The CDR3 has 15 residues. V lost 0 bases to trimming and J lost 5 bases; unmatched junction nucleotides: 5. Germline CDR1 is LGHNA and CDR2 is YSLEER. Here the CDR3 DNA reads TGCGCCAGCAGCCAAGATGGGACAGGACTTTATGGCTACACCTTC. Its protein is CASSQDGTGLYGYTF.

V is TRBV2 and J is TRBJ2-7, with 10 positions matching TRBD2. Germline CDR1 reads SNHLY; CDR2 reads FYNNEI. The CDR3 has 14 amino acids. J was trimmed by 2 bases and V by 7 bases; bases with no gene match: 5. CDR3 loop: CASMGLARTYEQYF. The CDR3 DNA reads TGTGCCAGCATGGGACTAGCGAGAACCTACGAGCAGTACTTC. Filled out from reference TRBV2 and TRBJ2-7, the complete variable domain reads EPEVTQTPSHQVTQMGQEVILRCVPISNHLYFYWYRQILGQKVEFLVSFYNNEISEKSEIFDDQFSVERPDGSNFTLKIRSTKLEDSAMYFCASMGLARTYEQYFGPGTRLTVT.